Listed below are T cell receptor beta chains from one sample, sequenced in a study of blood T cell repertoires in COVID-19. TCRdb's table, derived via immunoSEQ multiplex PCR, lists solely in-frame clones and lacks some. The table has over 200,000 clones, around 87% seen once. The sequenced material came from peripheral blood. All receptors come from a woman aged 25 to 39 who had recovered from COVID-19. The CDR3 runs from the conserved cysteine through the conserved F or W. Each record gives: J gene, V gene, clone size, D gene, CDR3 protein, CDR3 DNA. D genes are given only for firm matches. Size tells how often a clone was seen (once, few, many) or the class of an expanded clone, and some rows leave it out.

>TRBJ2-6|TRBV2|-|-
CASKGRHSGANVLTF
TGTGCCAGCAAGGGGCGGCACTCTGGGGCCAACGTCCTGACTTTC
>TRBJ2-7|TRBV28|-|TRBD2
CASRETGTSFEQYF
TGTGCCAGCAGAGAAACCGGGACTAGCTTCGAGCAGTACTTC
>TRBJ2-7|TRBV11-1|-|-
CASSPRGVAITYEQYF
TGTGCCAGCAGCCCCCGCGGCGTCGCTATTACCTACGAGCAGTACTTC
>TRBJ2-7|TRBV21-1|-|-
CASSKGAQIRGQGNSSNSYEQYF
TGTGCCAGCAGCAAAGGAGCTCAGATTAGGGGACAGGGCAATAGCTCCAACTCCTACGAGCAGTACTTC
>TRBJ2-7|TRBV19|-|TRBD1
CASSMSTGPYEQYF
TGTGCCAGTAGTATGTCGACAGGGCCATACGAGCAGTACTTC
>TRBJ2-1|TRBV15|-|-
CATSIGLGGNEQFF
TGTGCCACCAGCATCGGACTAGGGGGGAATGAGCAGTTCTTC
>TRBJ1-4|TRBV19|once|-
CASSMAGYNEKLFF
TGTGCCAGTAGTATGGCAGGTTATAATGAAAAACTGTTTTTT
>TRBJ1-6|TRBV5-1|-|-
CASSLGPQGNSPLHF
TGCGCCAGCAGCTTGGGGCCGCAGGGGAATTCACCCCTCCACTTT
>TRBJ1-1|TRBV18|-|-
CAIKQGVNTEAFF
TGTGCCATTAAACAGGGAGTGAACACTGAAGCTTTCTTT
>TRBJ1-1|TRBV5-1|-|-
CASSLDLYTEAFF
TGCGCCAGCAGCTTGGACTTGTACACTGAAGCTTTCTTT
>TRBJ1-6|TRBV10-3|few|TRBD1
CAISGAGTDNSPLHF
TGTGCCATCAGTGGCGCCGGGACAGATAATTCACCCCTCCACTTT
>TRBJ2-7|TRBV4-3|-|-
CASSQHPGQGYEQYF
TGCGCCAGCAGCCAGCACCCGGGACAAGGCTACGAGCAGTACTTC
>TRBJ2-3|TRBV13|-|TRBD2
CASSFNGGGSSTDTQYF
TGTGCCAGCAGCTTTAACGGCGGGGGTTCTAGCACAGATACGCAGTATTTT
>TRBJ2-7|TRBV23-1|-|TRBD2
CASSLPGLAGGHGVEQYF
TGCGCCAGCAGTCTCCCGGGACTAGCGGGGGGGCATGGGGTCGAGCAGTACTTC
>TRBJ1-1|TRBV6-5|few|-
CASRPGGNTEAFF
TGTGCCAGCAGACCCGGGGGAAACACTGAAGCTTTCTTT
>TRBJ2-1|TRBV18|-|-
CASSQSRSNEQFF
TGTGCCAGCTCACAGTCTAGGAGCAATGAGCAGTTCTTC
>TRBJ1-6|TRBV2|-|-
CASSEALDFVTLHF
TGTGCCAGCAGTGAGGCGTTGGACTTTGTCACCCTCCACTTT
>TRBJ2-1|TRBV6-4|-|TRBD1
CASSVEVGQGLNEQFF
TGTGCCAGCAGTGTAGAGGTGGGACAGGGACTTAATGAGCAGTTCTTC
>TRBJ1-1|TRBV18|-|TRBD1
CASSPGQGARLYTEAFF
TGTGCCAGCTCACCCGGACAGGGGGCAAGGTTGTACACTGAAGCTTTCTTT
>TRBJ2-1|TRBV4-1|few|TRBD2
CASSQLPGLSNEQFF
TGCGCCAGCAGCCAGCTCCCGGGACTATCCAATGAGCAGTTCTTC
>TRBJ2-5|TRBV7-3|-|TRBD2
CASAPTGGEETQYF
TGTGCCAGCGCCCCTACGGGGGGGGAGGAGACCCAGTACTTC
>TRBJ1-2|TRBV18|-|TRBD1
CASSAPGTGFNYGYTF
TGTGCCAGCTCAGCGCCCGGGACAGGGTTTAACTATGGCTACACCTTC
>TRBJ1-1|TRBV2|once|-
CASLTDLNTEAFF
TGTGCCAGCCTGACAGACTTGAACACTGAAGCTTTCTTT
>TRBJ2-5|TRBV11-2|-|TRBD2
CASSLDLIAGETQYF
TGTGCCAGCAGCTTAGATTTGATAGCGGGGGAGACCCAGTACTTC
>TRBJ2-1|TRBV9|-|TRBD2
CASGSGGDKYNEQFF
TGTGCCAGCGGATCCGGGGGGGACAAATACAATGAGCAGTTCTTC
>TRBJ2-1|TRBV2|few|TRBD2
CASRTGTSDYNEQFF
TGTGCCAGCAGGACCGGGACTAGCGATTACAATGAGCAGTTCTTC
>TRBJ1-4|TRBV30|-|-
CAWNIFYEKLFF
TGTGCCTGGAACATCTTTTATGAAAAACTGTTTTTT
>TRBJ1-1|TRBV6-5|-|-
CASSYEVRTEAFF
TGTGCCAGCAGTTACGAGGTTCGGACTGAAGCTTTCTTT
>TRBJ1-4|TRBV5-1|-|-
CASSWEPNEKLFF
TGCGCCAGCAGCTGGGAGCCGAATGAAAAACTGTTTTTT
>TRBJ2-3|TRBV12-5|-|TRBD2
CASGTSGGPDTQYF
TGTGCTAGTGGGACTAGCGGGGGACCAGATACGCAGTATTTT
>TRBJ2-7|TRBV2|-|TRBD2
CASIQRGASYEQYF
TGTGCCAGCATTCAGCGGGGGGCTTCCTACGAGCAGTACTTC
>TRBJ1-5|TRBV3-1/TRBV3-2|-|TRBD1
CASSQGTGYGNQPQHF
TGTGCCAGCAGCCAAGGGACAGGGTATGGCAATCAGCCCCAGCATTTT
>TRBJ2-5|TRBV18|-|-
CASSPPARGGQETQYF
TGTGCCAGCTCACCACCCGCGAGGGGGGGGCAGGAGACCCAGTACTTC
>TRBJ2-7|TRBV2|-|-
CASDTPALVVYF
TGTGCCAGCGACACCCCAGCTCTGGTCGTTTACTTC
>TRBJ2-5|TRBV20-1|-|-
CSASQETQYF
TGCAGTGCTAGCCAGGAGACCCAGTACTTC
>TRBJ1-5|TRBV7-3|-|-
CASSFTGGEPQHF
TGTGCCAGCAGCTTCACGGGCGGGGAGCCCCAGCATTTT
>TRBJ2-7|TRBV5-5|-|-
CASTPRDIKSYEQYF
TGTGCCAGCACCCCTCGGGACATAAAGTCCTACGAGCAGTACTTC
>TRBJ2-1|TRBV7-8|-|TRBD2
CASSLVAGGPSYNEQFF
TGTGCCAGCAGCTTAGTTGCGGGGGGACCCTCCTACAATGAGCAGTTCTTC
>TRBJ1-5|TRBV30|many|TRBD1
CAWTTGYSNQPQHF
TGTGCCTGGACGACAGGGTATAGCAATCAGCCCCAGCATTTT
>TRBJ2-2|TRBV11-2|-|TRBD2
CASSPRPGTSGGVGELFF
TGTGCCAGCAGCCCCCGTCCCGGGACTAGCGGGGGGGTCGGGGAGCTGTTTTTT
>TRBJ1-4|TRBV15|-|-
CATSKAGLNEKLFF
TGTGCCACCAGCAAGGCGGGACTTAATGAAAAACTGTTTTTT
>TRBJ2-7|TRBV19|-|-
CASSTSLASYEQYF
TGTGCCAGTAGTACATCATTGGCATCCTACGAGCAGTACTTC
>TRBJ2-1|TRBV18|-|-
CASSPKSSEQFF
TGTGCCAGCTCACCAAAGAGTAGCGAGCAGTTCTTC
>TRBJ2-1|TRBV5-1|few|TRBD1
CASSPGTGINEQFF
TGCGCCAGCAGCCCCGGGACAGGGATCAATGAGCAGTTCTTC
>TRBJ1-1|TRBV5-4|-|-
CASSREGPNTEAFF
TGTGCCAGCAGCCGGGAGGGCCCGAACACTGAAGCTTTCTTT
>TRBJ2-7|TRBV29-1|-|-
CSVLTVTEQYF
TGCAGCGTTCTAACAGTAACCGAGCAGTACTTC
>TRBJ1-2|TRBV19|-|TRBD1
CASSMRGQGNYGYTF
TGTGCCAGTAGTATGCGAGGACAGGGGAACTATGGCTACACCTTC
>TRBJ1-2|TRBV3-1/TRBV3-2|-|TRBD1
CASSHRPGQGAYTF
TGTGCCAGCAGCCACAGACCCGGACAGGGGGCCTACACCTTC
>TRBJ2-3|TRBV4-3|-|TRBD2
CASSQELPGLATSAQYF
TGCGCCAGCAGCCAAGAGCTTCCGGGACTAGCAACTTCCGCGCAGTATTTT
>TRBJ2-2|TRBV27|-|TRBD1
CASSLSRTGAGTGELFF
TGTGCCAGCAGTTTGTCCCGGACAGGGGCGGGCACCGGGGAGCTGTTTTTT